Following are 3 T cell receptor beta chains from one sample sequenced in a study of blood T cell repertoires in COVID-19. TCRdb's table, derived via immunoSEQ multiplex PCR, lists solely in-frame clones and lacks some. The sample has about 89,000 clones, 72% seen once; the top ten hold 14%. Sample: peripheral blood. These receptors were obtained from a woman of 80 years or more with acute or convalescent COVID-19.

This rearrangement joins TRBV6-2 or TRBV6-3 to TRBJ2-5; 7 bases align to TRBD1. V trimming: 6 bases; J trimming: 5 bases; junction bases outside the gene matches: 12. Germline CDR1 reads MNHEY; CDR2 reads SVGEGT. The length of the CDR3 is 15 residues. CDR3 sequence reads: CASSRPGQTFETQYF. DNA of the CDR3: TGTGCCAGCAGCCGTCCGGGACAGACTTTCGAGACCCAGTACTTC.

A few counts support this clone. The chain is built from TRBV7-2 and TRBJ1-2; 10 positions match TRBD1. Germline values: CDR1 SGHTA, CDR2 FQGNSA. The CDR3 is 15 amino acids. Germline trimming cut 5 bases from V and 8 bases from J; bases unmatched to any gene: 11. The CDR3 sequence is CASSPQPTGGEGYTF. CDR3 in DNA: TGTGCCAGCAGCCCTCAACCGACAGGGGGCGAAGGCTACACCTTC.

The V gene is TRBV28, the J gene TRBJ1-2; 7 nucleotides line up with TRBD1. The CDR3 has 14 amino acids. CDR1 and CDR2 (germline): MDHEN, SYDVKM. The V gene end was trimmed by 4 bases and the J gene end by 2 bases; junction bases not matched to a gene: 4. In nucleotides, the CDR3 is TGTGCCAGCAGTTGGGGACAGATGAACTATGGCTACACCTTC. Amino acids: CASSWGQMNYGYTF.